The sample holds a few counts of the clone carrying this TCR beta chain. Its antigen is unidentified. The sample is drawn from a study of T cells after yellow fever vaccination. Study-wide points: The presence of abundant clonotypes contaminating from the bulk population was possible in FACS-sorted repertoires. Most clones from primary vaccination were detected again post-booster (roughly 96% CD4, 88% CD8). Shared CD4/CD8 clonotypes were a small share, likely from convergent recombination.

A 5'RACE template-switching step, the method used to make TCR cDNA, added a universal primer site and UMIs. TCRdb reanalysed the 5' RACE reads using MiXCR and keeps one entry per CDR3 protein. The table lists approximately 260,000 distinct CDR3 sequences, about 5% of them singletons. The CDR3 is 14 residues long. V was cut by 4 bases and J by 4 bases, with 14 bases left in between. The germline V gene encodes CDR1 SGHRS and CDR2 YFSETQ. The material was CD4+ T cells sorted from PBMCs, obtained on the day of the yellow fever booster vaccination. The TCR comes from a young man who received the YFV17D yellow fever vaccine. V gene TRBV5-1 combines with J gene TRBJ1-2; D gene uncertain. This chain's CDR3 is CASSINSFSYGYTF. As DNA, the CDR3 is TGCGCCAGCAGCATAAACAGCTTTTCCTATGGCTACACCTTC. Looking up the rest from reference TRBV5-1 and TRBJ1-2 gives the full variable domain: KAGVTQTPRYLIKTRGQQVTLSCSPISGHRSVSWYQQTPGQGLQFLFEYFSETQRNKGNFPGRFSGRQFSNSRSEMNVSTLELGDSALYLCASSINSFSYGYTFGSGTRLTVV.